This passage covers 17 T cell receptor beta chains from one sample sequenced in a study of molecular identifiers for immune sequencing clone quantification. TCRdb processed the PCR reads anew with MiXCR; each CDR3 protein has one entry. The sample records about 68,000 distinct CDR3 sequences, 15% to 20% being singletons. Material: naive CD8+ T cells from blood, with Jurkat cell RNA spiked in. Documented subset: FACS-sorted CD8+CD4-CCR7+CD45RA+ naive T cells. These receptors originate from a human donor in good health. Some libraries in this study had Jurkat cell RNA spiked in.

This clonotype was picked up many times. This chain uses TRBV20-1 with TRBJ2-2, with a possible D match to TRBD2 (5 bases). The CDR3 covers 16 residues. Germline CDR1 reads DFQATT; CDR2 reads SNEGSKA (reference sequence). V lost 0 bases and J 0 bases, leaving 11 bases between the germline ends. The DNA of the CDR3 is TGCAGTGCTAGAGATCTGCCCGGGACGAACACCGGGGAGCTGTTTTTT. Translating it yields CSARDLPGTNTGELFF.

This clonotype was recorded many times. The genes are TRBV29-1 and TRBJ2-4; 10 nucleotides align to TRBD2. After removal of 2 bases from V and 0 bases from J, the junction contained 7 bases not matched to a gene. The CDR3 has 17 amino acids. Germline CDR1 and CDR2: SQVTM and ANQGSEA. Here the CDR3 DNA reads TGCAGCGTTGAAATAGCGGGGGGAAGTGGAGCCAAAAACATTCAGTACTTC. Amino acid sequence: CSVEIAGGSGAKNIQYF.

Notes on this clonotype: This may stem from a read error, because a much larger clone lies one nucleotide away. This CDR3 is CASSLVQNNKQFF. The CDR3 DNA follows: TGTGCCAGCAGCTTAGTCCAGAACAATAAGCAGTTCTTC. The J gene is TRBJ2-1, the V gene TRBV11-2; D is unresolved. This CDR3 spans 13 amino acids. Germline values: CDR1 SGHAT, CDR2 FQNNGV. Full variable domain (remainder filled in from reference TRBV11-2 and TRBJ2-1): EAGVAQSPRYKIIEKRQSVAFWCNPISGHATLYWYQQILGQGPKLLIQFQNNGVVDDSQLPKDRFSAERLKGVDSTLKIQPAKLEDSAVYLCASSLVQNNKQFFGPGTRLTVL.

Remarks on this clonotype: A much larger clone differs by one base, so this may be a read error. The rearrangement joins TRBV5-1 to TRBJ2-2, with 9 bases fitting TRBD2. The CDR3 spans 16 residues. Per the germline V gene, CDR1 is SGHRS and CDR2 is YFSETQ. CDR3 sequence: CASIAGVRAGTGELCF. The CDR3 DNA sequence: TGCGCCAGCATAGCGGGAGTACGAGCGGGCACCGGGGAGCTGTGTTTT.

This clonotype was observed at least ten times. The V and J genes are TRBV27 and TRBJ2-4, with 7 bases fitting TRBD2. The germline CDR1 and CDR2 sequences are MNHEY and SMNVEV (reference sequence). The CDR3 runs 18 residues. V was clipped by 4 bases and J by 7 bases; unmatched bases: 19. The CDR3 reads CASSSPVEGGPLGNIQYF. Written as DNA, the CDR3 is TGTGCCAGCAGTTCCCCGGTGGAGGGAGGGCCATTGGGGAACATTCAGTACTTC.

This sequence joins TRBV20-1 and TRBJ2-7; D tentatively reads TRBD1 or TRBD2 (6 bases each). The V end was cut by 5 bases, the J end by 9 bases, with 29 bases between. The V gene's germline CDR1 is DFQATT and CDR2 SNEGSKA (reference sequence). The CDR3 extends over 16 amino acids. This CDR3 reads CSAGGPWGSKSCGQYF. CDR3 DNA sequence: TGCAGTGCTGGGGGGCCCTGGGGGTCGAAGTCCTGCGGGCAGTACTTC.

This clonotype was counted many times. Here the CDR3 DNA reads TGTGCCAGCAGTGACGGGAGATTCGACACTGAAGCTTTCTTT. Translation: CASSDGRFDTEAFF. V and J are TRBV28 and TRBJ1-1; D gene uncertain. V lost 5 bases, J lost 3 bases, and 13 bases lay in between. The CDR3 runs 14 residues. The germline gives CDR1 MDHEN, CDR2 SYDVKM.

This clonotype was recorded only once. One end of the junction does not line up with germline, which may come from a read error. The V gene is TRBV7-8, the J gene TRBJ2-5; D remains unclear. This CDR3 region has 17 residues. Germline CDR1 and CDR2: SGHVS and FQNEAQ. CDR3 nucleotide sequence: TGTGCCAGTAGCCCCCTTCCCCCTGGGCGGTCCCAAGGGACCCAGTACTTC. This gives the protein CASSPLPPGRSQGTQYF.

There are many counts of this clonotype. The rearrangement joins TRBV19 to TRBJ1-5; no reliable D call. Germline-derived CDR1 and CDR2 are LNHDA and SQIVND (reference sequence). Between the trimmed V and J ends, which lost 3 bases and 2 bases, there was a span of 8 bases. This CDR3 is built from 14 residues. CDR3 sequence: CASSIPVGNQPQHF. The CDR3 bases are TGTGCCAGTAGTATCCCGGTCGGCAATCAGCCCCAGCATTTT. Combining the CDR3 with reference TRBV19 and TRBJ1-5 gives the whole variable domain DGGITQSPKYLFRKEGQNVTLSCEQNLNHDAMYWYRQDPGQGLRLIYYSQIVNDFQKGDIAEGYSVSREKKESFPLTVTSAQKNPTAFYLCASSIPVGNQPQHFGDGTRLSIL.

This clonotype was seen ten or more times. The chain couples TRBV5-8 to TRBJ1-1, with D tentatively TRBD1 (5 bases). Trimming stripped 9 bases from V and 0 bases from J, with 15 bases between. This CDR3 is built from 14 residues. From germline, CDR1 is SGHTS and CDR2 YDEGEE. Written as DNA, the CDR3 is TGTGCCACCTTCCGGGGCGCCTTGAACACTGAAGCTTTCTTT. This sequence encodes CATFRGALNTEAFF.

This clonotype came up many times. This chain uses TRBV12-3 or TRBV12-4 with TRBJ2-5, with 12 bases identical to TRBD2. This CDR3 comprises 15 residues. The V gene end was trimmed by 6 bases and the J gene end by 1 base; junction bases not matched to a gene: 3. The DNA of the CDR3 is TGTGCCAGCAGCCAGGGACTAGCGGGCCAAGAGACCCAGTACTTC. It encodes CASSQGLAGQETQYF.

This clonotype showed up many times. The CDR3 bases are TGTGCCAGCAGTTTTCGGGACAGGGTTAGCTATGGCTACACCTTC. Its protein product is CASSFRDRVSYGYTF. The chain couples TRBV28 to TRBJ1-2; 9 bases are shared with TRBD1. Looked up from germline, CDR1 is MDHEN and CDR2 is SYDVKM. J gave up 4 bases and V 3 bases, and 6 bases lay outside the gene matches. This CDR3 contains 15 residues.

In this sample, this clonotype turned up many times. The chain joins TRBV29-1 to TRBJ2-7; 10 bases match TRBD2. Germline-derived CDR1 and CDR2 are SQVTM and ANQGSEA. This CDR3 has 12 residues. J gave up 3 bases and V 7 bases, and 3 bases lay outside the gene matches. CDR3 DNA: TGCAGCGCCCGGACTAGCGGCTACGAGCAGTACTTC. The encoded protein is CSARTSGYEQYF.

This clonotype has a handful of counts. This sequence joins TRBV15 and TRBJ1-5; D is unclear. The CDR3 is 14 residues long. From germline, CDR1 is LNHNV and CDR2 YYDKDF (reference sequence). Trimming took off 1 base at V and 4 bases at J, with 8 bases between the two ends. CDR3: CATSRGIGNQPQHF. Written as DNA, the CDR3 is TGTGCCACCAGCAGAGGGATTGGAAATCAGCCCCAGCATTTT.

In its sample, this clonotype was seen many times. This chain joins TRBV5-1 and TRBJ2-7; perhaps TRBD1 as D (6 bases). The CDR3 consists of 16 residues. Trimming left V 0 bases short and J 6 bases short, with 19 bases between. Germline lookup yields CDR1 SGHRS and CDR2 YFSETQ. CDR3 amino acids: CASSLGQGNSYVEQYF. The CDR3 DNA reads TGCGCCAGCAGCTTGGGGCAGGGGAATTCTTACGTCGAGCAGTACTTC.

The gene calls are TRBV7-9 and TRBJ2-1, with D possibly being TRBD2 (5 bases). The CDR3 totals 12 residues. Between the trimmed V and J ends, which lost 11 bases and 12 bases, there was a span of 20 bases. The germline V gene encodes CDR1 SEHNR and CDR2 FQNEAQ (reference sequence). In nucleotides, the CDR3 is TGTGCCCCCCCGGCCATGGACGAGGGGCAGTTCTTC. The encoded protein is CAPPAMDEGQFF.

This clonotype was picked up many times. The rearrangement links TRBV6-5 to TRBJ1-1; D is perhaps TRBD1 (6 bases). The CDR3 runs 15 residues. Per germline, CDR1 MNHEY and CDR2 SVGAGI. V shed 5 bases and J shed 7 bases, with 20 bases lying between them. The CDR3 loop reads CASSPSTGTPNEAFF. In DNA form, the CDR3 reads TGTGCCAGCAGTCCTTCTACCGGGACACCAAATGAAGCTTTCTTT.